This T cell receptor (beta chain) is drawn from a study of blood T cell repertoires in COVID-19. For the study at large: Italy, Spain and the United States were the sources of the convalescent and acute COVID-19 samples. Sample material is recorded as cDNA or gDNA derived from T cells, B-cell-depleted T cells, or PBMCs.

Germline V gives CDR1 SEHNR, CDR2 FQNEAQ (reference sequence). The CDR3 runs 17 residues. J gave up 6 bases and V 1 base, and 8 bases lay outside the gene matches. In the original processing: Scientists estimated how many nucleated cells there were by amplifying reference gene primers. Clones were read by immunoSEQ multiplex PCR, and TCRdb kept only the in-frame ones, dropping some. V and J calls and clone size are copied from that table; D and trimming were computed from the DNA. This sample has approximately 120,000 clones, with roughly four fifths found just once. This receptor was identified in a man aged 55 to 70 with acute or convalescent COVID-19. Material for sequencing was peripheral blood. The chain is built from TRBV7-9 and TRBJ2-3, with 12 bases lining up with TRBD2. CDR3: CASSLGASGRALDTQYF. The CDR3 DNA follows: TGTGCCAGCAGCTTAGGAGCTAGCGGGAGGGCCCTGGATACGCAGTATTTT.